This T cell receptor beta chain was identified during a study of identical twins. Study results and caveats: Researchers reported excess low generation probability among twin-shared out-of-frame alpha sequences. The abundant beta clonotypes from cord blood had fewer insertions, and memory repertoires had none of this.

Healthy Caucasians were all of the donors. Trimming shortened V by 4 bases and J by 0 bases, and 10 bases separated the two germline ends. The germline V gene encodes CDR1 DFQATT and CDR2 SNEGSKA (reference sequence). This CDR3 has 13 amino acids. TCRdb reprocessed the 5' RACE reads with MiXCR, giving one entry per CDR3 protein. The sample holds about 210,000 distinct CDR3 sequences, around 10% seen once. Notes on this clonotype: Its antigen is undetermined.

This clonotype was obtained from a woman aged 18-30 years in good health. The chain couples TRBV20-1 to TRBJ2-7, with D unresolved. Sequenced input: memory (CD45RO+) T cells sorted from blood. DNA for the CDR3: TGCAGTGCTACCGGCTGGAACTCCTACGAGCAGTACTTC. Protein: CSATGWNSYEQYF.